A single sample is the source of the 11 T cell receptor beta chains below, sequenced in a study of shared clonotypes between healthy human individuals (dated by TCRdb to 2018 to 2021). The library was made by the immunoSEQ multiplex PCR assay. The clones in this table, taken by TCRdb from immuneACCESS, are in-frame only. Not every clone is retained; where verified, under half of the shortfall comes from an unresolved V gene, and the cause of the rest is unknown. For this sample there are over a million clones; more than 75% appear just once. The top ten clonotypes cover roughly 0.61% of the sample. Sequenced input: memory CD4+ T cells from PBMCs. What this sample's cell subset or site label stands for: CD45RA-negative fraction. The receptor set was obtained from a man aged 18 to 30 in good health. Some clones in this sample may be carry-over from other donors' samples.

The rearrangement joins TRBV2 to TRBJ1-2, with D possibly matching TRBD1 (5 bases). The germline gives CDR1 SNHLY, CDR2 FYNNEI. V shed 8 bases and J shed 8 bases, with 12 bases lying between them. The CDR3 covers 11 residues. The CDR3 sequence: CASQQGFGYTF. CDR3 in DNA: TGTGCCAGCCAGCAGGGCTTCGGCTACACCTTC.

The chain employs TRBV15 and TRBJ2-5; 8 bases map to TRBD2. Trimming removed 1 base from V and 5 bases from J; junction bases left unmatched: 6. CDR1 LNHNV and CDR2 YYDKDF come from the germline V gene (reference sequence). The CDR3 is made up of 15 amino acids. The CDR3 sequence: CATSRVISGAETQYF. The CDR3 nucleotides read TGTGCCACCAGCAGAGTCATTAGCGGGGCCGAGACCCAGTACTTC.

V usage is TRBV19 and J usage is TRBJ2-7; D is tentatively TRBD1 or TRBD2 (5 bases each). The V and J ends lost 1 base and 0 bases respectively, with 10 bases between them. This CDR3 is 15 amino acids long. The germline V gene encodes CDR1 LNHDA and CDR2 SQIVND (reference sequence). The CDR3 here is CASSIVGPSSYEQYF. Here the CDR3 DNA reads TGTGCCAGTAGTATAGTGGGACCGAGCTCCTACGAGCAGTACTTC.

This clone was picked up one time. The chain employs TRBV9 and TRBJ2-2, with D perhaps TRBD2 (5 bases). Germline CDR1 reads SGDLS; CDR2 reads YYNGEE. The CDR3 consists of 16 residues. V was pared by 1 base and J by 4 bases, with 14 bases between. CDR3 sequence (DNA): TGTGCCAGCAGCGTATCCGGGAACCAGCTCACCGGGGAGCTGTTTTTT. Its protein product is CASSVSGNQLTGELFF.

The sample holds a few counts of this clone. CDR3: CASSLLWTGRSEQYF. CDR3 nucleotides: TGTGCCAGCAGTTTATTATGGACAGGCCGGTCCGAGCAGTACTTC. V is TRBV27 and J is TRBJ2-7; 7 nucleotides align to TRBD1. Germline CDR1 and CDR2: MNHEY and SMNVEV (reference sequence). V was clipped by 1 base and J by 6 bases; unmatched bases: 9. The CDR3 is 15 amino acids.

The rearrangement uses TRBV6-5 and TRBJ2-7; D not certain. The germline CDR1 and CDR2 sequences are MNHEY and SVGAGI. V lost 4 bases and J lost 6, with 13 bases in between. CDR3 length equals 13 residues. The CDR3, as DNA: TGTGCCAGCAGTTCCCCGAAGAGCCGCGAGCAGTACTTC. Translating it yields CASSSPKSREQYF.

V gene TRBV14 combines with J gene TRBJ2-5, with 11 bases that match TRBD1. Germline CDR1 reads SGHDN; CDR2 reads FVKESK. The CDR3 loop spans 16 amino acids. V trimming: 3 bases; J trimming: 3 bases; junction bases outside the gene matches: 6. The CDR3 DNA reads TGTGCCAGCAGCCACCACCGGGACAGGGGGAAAGAGACCCAGTACTTC. Encoded protein: CASSHHRDRGKETQYF.

Worth noting for this clone: Other DNA sequences from this sample encode an identical CDR3 as well. This chain connects TRBV9 to TRBJ2-1, with D perhaps matching TRBD1 (8 bases). Germline CDR1 SGDLS, CDR2 YYNGEE. Trimming took 0 bases from V and 3 from J, leaving 10 bases between them. The CDR3 contains 15 residues. The CDR3 DNA is TGTGCCAGCAGCGTAGACAGGGGGGGCTACAATGAGCAGTTCTTC. Protein sequence: CASSVDRGGYNEQFF.

The rearrangement uses TRBV5-1 and TRBJ1-2; 8 bases agree with TRBD1. J lost 2 bases, V lost 3 bases, and 3 bases had no gene match. CDR1 and CDR2 (germline): SGHRS, YFSETQ. The CDR3 is 14 amino acids. The CDR3 sequence is CASSYRTGNYGYTF. In DNA, the CDR3 is TGCGCCAGCAGCTACCGGACAGGGAACTATGGCTACACCTTC.

This rearrangement joins TRBV28 to TRBJ1-5; a weak D match, TRBD1 (6 bases). This CDR3 region has 17 residues. Germline CDR1 is MDHEN and CDR2 is SYDVKM. V dropped 8 bases and J dropped 5 bases, with 25 bases sitting between them. The DNA for the CDR3 is TGTGCCAGCTTCGAAGCAGGGGCTAATGGGGGGGATCAGCCCCAGCATTTT. Translated: CASFEAGANGGDQPQHF.

For this clone: A much more abundant neighbour one base away suggests this may be a read error. Other DNA sequences in the same sample also yield this CDR3. The J gene is TRBJ2-3, the V gene TRBV10-3; tentatively, D is TRBD1 or TRBD2 (5 bases each). The CDR3 is made up of 15 amino acids. Germline V gene lookup returns CDR1 ENHRY and CDR2 SYGVKD. The V end lost 6 bases, the J end lost 3 bases, and 16 bases lay between the germline ends. DNA of the CDR3: TGTGCCATCAGCCCCGGGACCAGCGCTACAGATACGCAGTATTTT. Translated, it gives CAISPGTSATDTQYF.